This T cell receptor (beta chain) was sequenced during a study of post-analysis software for immune sequencing data. In the study overall: The patients showed relapsing-remitting, secondary progressive and progressive-relapsing multiple sclerosis courses. Findings and limits, study-wide: Diversity measured as normalized Chao1 was significantly lower in multiple sclerosis patients than in controls. Roughly 5 TRBV segments, TRBV5-6, TRBV5-1 and TRBV20-1 among them, were found more frequent in patients than controls. With F measure, samples from one preparation batch clustered together strongly.

The germline V and J ends were trimmed by 0 bases and 2 bases, with 14 bases remaining between them. Germline CDR1 and CDR2: WSHSY and SAAADI. The CDR3 runs 16 residues. cDNA libraries for TCR beta contained unique molecular identifiers. Some 500,000 cDNA molecules were obtained per 1 to 10 million input T cells. TCRdb redid the calling of the PCR reads with MiXCR, one entry per CDR3 protein. The profile shows roughly 170,000 distinct CDR3 sequences, around 28% of them singletons. This clonotype was observed a handful of times. The antigen is unknown. The source of this sequence is a girl under 18 with multiple sclerosis. The J gene is TRBJ2-7, the V gene TRBV10-2, with D possibly being TRBD1 (6 bases). Specimen: blood. CDR3 amino acids: CASSESEVGAPYEQYF. The DNA of the CDR3 is TGCGCCAGCAGTGAGTCGGAGGTGGGGGCCCCCTACGAGCAGTACTTC.